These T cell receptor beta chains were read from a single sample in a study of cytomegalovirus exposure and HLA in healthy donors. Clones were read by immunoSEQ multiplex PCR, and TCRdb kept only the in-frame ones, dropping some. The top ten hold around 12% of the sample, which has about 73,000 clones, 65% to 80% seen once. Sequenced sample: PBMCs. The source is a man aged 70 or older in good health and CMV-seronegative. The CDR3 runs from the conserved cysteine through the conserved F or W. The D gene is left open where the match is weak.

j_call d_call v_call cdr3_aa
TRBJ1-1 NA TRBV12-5 CASEGRTTEKTEAFF
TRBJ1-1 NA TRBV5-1 CASSLLGENTEAFF
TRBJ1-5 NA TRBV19 CASSTVPSYQPQHF
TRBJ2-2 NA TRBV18 CASSPRTGGAAGELFF
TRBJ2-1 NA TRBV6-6 CASSYGAGENEQFF
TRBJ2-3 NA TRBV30 CAWSQQNTDTQYF
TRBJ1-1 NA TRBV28 CASNTGPTEAFF
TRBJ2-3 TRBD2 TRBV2 CASSLAGGPGTDTQYF
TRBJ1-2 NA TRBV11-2 CASSFIGDSGYTF
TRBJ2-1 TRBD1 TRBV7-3 CASSLWQGADNEQFF
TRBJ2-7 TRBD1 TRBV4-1 CASSQAGTGDYEQYF
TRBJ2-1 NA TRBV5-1 CASSLGQISYNEQFF
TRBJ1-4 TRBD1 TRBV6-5 CASRRTGNEKLFF
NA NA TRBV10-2 CASRISGVTYEQYF
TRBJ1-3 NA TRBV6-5 CASSYSAGAGGNTIYF
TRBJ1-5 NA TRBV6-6 CASSANDTPQHF
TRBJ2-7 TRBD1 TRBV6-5 CASSKPGQGAYEQYF
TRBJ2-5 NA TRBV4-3 CASSHSRGVGETQYF
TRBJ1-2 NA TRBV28 CASSLADPNYGYTF
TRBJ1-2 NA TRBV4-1 CASSQGLPGGYTF
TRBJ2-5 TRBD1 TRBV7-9 CASSFRDRGKETQYF
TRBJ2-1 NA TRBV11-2 CASSPPARNEQFF
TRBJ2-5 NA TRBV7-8 CASSLTWSREETQYF
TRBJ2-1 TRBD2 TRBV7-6 CASSPLRGTYNEQFF
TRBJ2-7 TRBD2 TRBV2 CASSEARVAGGKDEQYF
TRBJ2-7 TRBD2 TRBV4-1 CASSPIVASGGASYEQYF
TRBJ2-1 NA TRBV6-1 CASSEAPLGDEQFF
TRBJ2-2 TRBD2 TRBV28 CASSPASAGGGELFF
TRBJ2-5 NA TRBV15 CATTGGSAQQETQYF
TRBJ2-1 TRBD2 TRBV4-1 CASSQVAGGNRNEQFF
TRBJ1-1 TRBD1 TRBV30 CAWTRTGLRTEAFF
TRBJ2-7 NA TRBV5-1 CAIFFKQKAAYEQYF
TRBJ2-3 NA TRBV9 CASSVAGGLSTDTQYF
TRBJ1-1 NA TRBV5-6 CASSLEGRGEAFF
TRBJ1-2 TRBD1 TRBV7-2 CASSLGSADRGLSGYTF
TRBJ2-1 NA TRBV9 CASSVAPSSYNEQFF
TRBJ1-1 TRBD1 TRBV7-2 CASSLAGQGATEAFF
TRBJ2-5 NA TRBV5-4 CASSPYEGKSQYF
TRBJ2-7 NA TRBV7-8 CASSLAGGSYEQYF
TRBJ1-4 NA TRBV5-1 CASSFRQEGGEKLFF
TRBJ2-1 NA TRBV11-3 CASSATKHNEQFF
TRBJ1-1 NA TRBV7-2 CASSLVGQVILNTEAFF
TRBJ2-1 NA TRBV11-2 CASSSPRGSSYNEQFF
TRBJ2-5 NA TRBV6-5 CASSYSSAGETQYF
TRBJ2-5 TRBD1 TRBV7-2 CASSSDRGETQYF
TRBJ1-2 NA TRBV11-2 CASSAWVGLGGYTF
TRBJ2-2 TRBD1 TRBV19 CASSMYRGRTGELFF
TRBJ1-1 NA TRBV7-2 CASSLAERSNTEAFF
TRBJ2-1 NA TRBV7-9 CSSSWTTGPSYNEQFF
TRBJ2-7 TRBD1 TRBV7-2 CASRLGTGGNNEQYF
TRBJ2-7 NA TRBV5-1 CASSSLQGPSGEQYF
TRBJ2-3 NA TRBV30 CAWSVQGGDTQCF
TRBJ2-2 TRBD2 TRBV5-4 CASSPWRAGGELFF
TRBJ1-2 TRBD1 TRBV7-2 CASSLQTGGLSGYTF
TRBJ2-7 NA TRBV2 CASSRKFYEQYF
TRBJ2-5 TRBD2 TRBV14 CASSRPGLAGSQETQYF
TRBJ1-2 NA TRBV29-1 CSVKGGDYGYTF
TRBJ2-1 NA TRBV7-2 CASRRTGYNEQFF
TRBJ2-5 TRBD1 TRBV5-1 CASSPGQGRSKTQYF